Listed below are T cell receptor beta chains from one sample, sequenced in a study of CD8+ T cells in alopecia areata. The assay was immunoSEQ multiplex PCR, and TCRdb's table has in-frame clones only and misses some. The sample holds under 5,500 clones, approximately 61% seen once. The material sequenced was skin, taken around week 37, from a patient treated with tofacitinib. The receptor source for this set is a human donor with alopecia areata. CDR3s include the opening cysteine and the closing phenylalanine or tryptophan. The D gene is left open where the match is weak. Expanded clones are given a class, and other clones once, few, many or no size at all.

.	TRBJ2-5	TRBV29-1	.	TGCAGCGCTCAGGGGGGGCAAGAGACCCAGTACTTC	CSAQGGQETQYF
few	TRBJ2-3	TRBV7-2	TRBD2	TGTGCCAGCAGCCAGCTAGCGGGAGATTCGCCAGATACGCAGTATTTT	CASSQLAGDSPDTQYF
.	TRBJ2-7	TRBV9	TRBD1	TGTGCCAGCAGCCCGACAGGGGTCAGCTACGAGCAGTACTTC	CASSPTGVSYEQYF
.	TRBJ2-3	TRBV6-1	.	TGTGCCGCCTTTCGAGGGGCAAGGGATACGCAGTATTTT	CAAFRGARDTQYF
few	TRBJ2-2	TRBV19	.	TGTGCCAGTAGTATCCCACCCACCGGGGAGCTGTTTTTT	CASSIPPTGELFF
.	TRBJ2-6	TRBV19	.	TGTGCCAGTTCCCTACAAGGGGGATCTGGGGCCAACGTCCTGACTTTC	CASSLQGGSGANVLTF
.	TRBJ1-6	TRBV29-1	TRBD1	TGCAGCGTCAAGGGGGCTGAGCATAATTCACCCCTCCACTTT	CSVKGAEHNSPLHF
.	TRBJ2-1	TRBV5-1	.	TGCGCCAGCAGCTTGTTGGGGATCTCCTACAATGAGCAGTTCTTC	CASSLLGISYNEQFF
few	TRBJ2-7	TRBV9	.	TGTGCCAGCAGCGTAGACGGTCAGCTCTACGAGCAGTACTTC	CASSVDGQLYEQYF
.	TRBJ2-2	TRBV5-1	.	TGCGCCAGCAGCCCACAGGGTCAAAGGACCGGGGAGCTGTTTTTT	CASSPQGQRTGELFF
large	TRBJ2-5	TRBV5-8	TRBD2	TGTGCCAGCAGCTCCTCTAGCGGGAGTTGGGAGACCCAGTACTTC	CASSSSSGSWETQYF
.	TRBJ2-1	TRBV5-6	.	TGTGCCAGCAGCTTTGTTCCCCACCTCAGCTCCTACAATGAGCAGTTCTTC	CASSFVPHLSSYNEQFF
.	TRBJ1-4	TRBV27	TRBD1	TGTGCCAGCAGCCCGGGACAGACAAATGAAAAACTGTTTTTT	CASSPGQTNEKLFF
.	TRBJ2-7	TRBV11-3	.	TGTGCCAGCAGCTTAGCAACAATCTACGAGCAGTACTTC	CASSLATIYEQYF
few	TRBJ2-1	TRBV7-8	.	TGTGCCAGCAGCTCGACTGGAAATGAGCAGTTCTTC	CASSSTGNEQFF
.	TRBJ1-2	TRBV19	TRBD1	TGTGCCAGTAGTATCATGACAGGGAGGATCGACACCTTC	CASSIMTGRIDTF
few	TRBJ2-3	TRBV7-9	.	TGTGCCAGCAGCTCCAGGTGGGCAGATACGCAGTATTTT	CASSSRWADTQYF
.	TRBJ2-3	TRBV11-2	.	TGTGCCAGCAGCTTGAATAACCTAGCAGCCTTCACAGATACGCAGTATTTT	CASSLNNLAAFTDTQYF
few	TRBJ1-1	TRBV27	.	TGTGCCAGCAGTTTACGGGCAGGGGTAACTGAAGCTTTCTTT	CASSLRAGVTEAFF
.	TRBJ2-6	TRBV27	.	TGTGCCAGCAGTTTCCTGAGTTACTCTGGGGCCAACGTCCTGACTTTC	CASSFLSYSGANVLTF
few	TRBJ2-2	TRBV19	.	TGTGCCAGTAGTATTACACGGCCCGGGGAGCTGTTTTTT	CASSITRPGELFF
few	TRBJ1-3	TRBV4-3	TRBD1	TGCGCCAGCAGCCGACGGACAGGCGGATCTGGAAACACCATATATTTT	CASSRRTGGSGNTIYF
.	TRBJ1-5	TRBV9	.	TGTGCCAGCAGCAGGGGATATGGCAATCAGCCCCAGCATTTT	CASSRGYGNQPQHF
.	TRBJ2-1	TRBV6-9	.	TGTGCCAGCAGTCCTCACATTGGAGAGCAGTTCTTC	CASSPHIGEQFF
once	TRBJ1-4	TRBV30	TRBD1	TGTGCCTGGACGGGACAGGGAAATGAAAAACTGTTTTTT	CAWTGQGNEKLFF
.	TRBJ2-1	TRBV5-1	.	TGCGCCAGCAGCTTTAGAGGTCCGGTGTCCTACAATGAGCAGTTCTTC	CASSFRGPVSYNEQFF
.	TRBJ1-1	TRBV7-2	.	TGTGCCAGCAGCTTAGCGCAAGGGATGAACACTGAAGCTTTCTTT	CASSLAQGMNTEAFF
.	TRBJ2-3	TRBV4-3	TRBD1	TGCGCCAGCAGCGACCGGGACAGGGGGTCCACAGATACGCAGTATTTT	CASSDRDRGSTDTQYF
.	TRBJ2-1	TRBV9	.	TGTGCCAGCAGCGTAGAGAGTGACTCCTACAATGAGCAGTTCTTC	CASSVESDSYNEQFF
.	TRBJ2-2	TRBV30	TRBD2	TGTGCACATTCCGGCGGGAGGGCCGGGGCCGGGGAGCTGTTTTTT	CAHSGGRAGAGELFF
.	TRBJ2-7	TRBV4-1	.	TGCGCCAGCAGCCAAGATCCCCGTTACGAGCAGTACTTC	CASSQDPRYEQYF
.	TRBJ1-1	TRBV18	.	TGTGCCAGCTCACCACGGCAGGACACTGAAGCTTTCTTT	CASSPRQDTEAFF
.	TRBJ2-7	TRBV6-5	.	TGTGCCAGCAGTTACTCGAGTGGGATAAAAAACGAGCAGTACTTC	CASSYSSGIKNEQYF
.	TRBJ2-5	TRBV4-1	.	TGCGCCAGCAGCCACCAGGGGCGGGTGGCCCAGTACTTC	CASSHQGRVAQYF
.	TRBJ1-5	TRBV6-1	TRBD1	TGTGCCAGCAGTGAAGGGGACAGAAGAAATCAGCCCCAGCATTTT	CASSEGDRRNQPQHF
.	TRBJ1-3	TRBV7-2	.	TGTGCCAGCAGCGCCCCAGGGTTATCTGGAAACACCATATATTTT	CASSAPGLSGNTIYF
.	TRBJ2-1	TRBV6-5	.	TGTGCCAGCAGTTTTACCTCTCAGGGAAACAATGAGCAGTTCTTC	CASSFTSQGNNEQFF
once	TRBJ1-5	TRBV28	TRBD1	TGTGCCAGCAATGACCGGGACAGGGACATCCAGCCCCAGCATTTT	CASNDRDRDIQPQHF
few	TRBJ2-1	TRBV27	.	TGTGCCAGCAGTTTATTGGGGCTAGGGAGCGGTGAGCAGTTCTTC	CASSLLGLGSGEQFF
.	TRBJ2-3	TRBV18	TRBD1	TGTGCCAGCTCACCTGGACAGGTTGGCGCAGATACGCAGTATTTT	CASSPGQVGADTQYF
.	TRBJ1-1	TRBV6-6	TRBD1	TGTGCCAGCAGCTCGACAGGGCCGACCACTGAAGCTTTCTTT	CASSSTGPTTEAFF
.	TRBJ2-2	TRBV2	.	TGTGCCAGCAGTGTACAGGGGGGGGACGACGGGGAGCTGTTTTTT	CASSVQGGDDGELFF
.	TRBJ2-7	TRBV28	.	TGTGCGAGCGGGACAGCCCAAGGTTCCTACGAGCAGTACTTC	CASGTAQGSYEQYF
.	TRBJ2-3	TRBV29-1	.	TGCAGCGCAATGGGCCAAGCCCCAGATACGCAGTATTTT	CSAMGQAPDTQYF
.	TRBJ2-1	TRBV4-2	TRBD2	TGTGCCAGCAGCCAAGGGGGGGGTCGGGGTTACAATGAGCAGTTCTTC	CASSQGGGRGYNEQFF
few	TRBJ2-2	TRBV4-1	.	TGCGCCAGCAGCCAAGTTGACATGGGGATCGCCGGGGAGCTGTTTTTT	CASSQVDMGIAGELFF
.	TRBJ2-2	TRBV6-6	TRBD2	TGTGCCAGCAGAACTACTAGCGGGAGCTTCACCGGGGAGCTGTTTTTT	CASRTTSGSFTGELFF
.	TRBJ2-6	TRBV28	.	TGTGCCAGCAGTCGGCTACCACAAAGTCGGGCCAACGTCCTGACTTTC	CASSRLPQSRANVLTF
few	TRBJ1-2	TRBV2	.	TGTGCCACCCTGCTACGGGGGGGCTATGGCTACACCTTC	CATLLRGGYGYTF
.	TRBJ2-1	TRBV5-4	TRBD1	TGTGCCAGCAGCTTTGAGGACAGGGGCTACAATGAGCAGTTCTTC	CASSFEDRGYNEQFF
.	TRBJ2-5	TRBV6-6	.	TGTGCCAGCACAACCCTCCGGGGGCCAGTTTCAGAGACCCAGTACTTC	CASTTLRGPVSETQYF
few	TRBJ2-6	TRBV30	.	TGTGCCTGGACCCTCTCCCGGGGCCCTGGGGCCAACGTCCTGACTTTC	CAWTLSRGPGANVLTF
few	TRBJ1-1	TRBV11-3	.	TGTGCCAGCAGCTTCGGGAACACTGAAGCTTTCTTT	CASSFGNTEAFF